This paragraph reports one T cell receptor beta chain. Its antigen is as yet unknown. Using roughly 9.4 ml of fresh peripheral blood, PBMCs were prepared. V was shortened by 6 bases and J by 0 bases, with 12 bases between the two germline ends. CDR1 and CDR2 (germline): LNHDA, SQIVND (reference sequence). The CDR3 length is 15 residues. Researchers took RNA transcripts and amplified the TCR beta CDR3 regions from them. When the TCR CDR3 underwent first-round RT-PCR, the HTBI primer set was used. TCRdb ran MiXCR on the multiplex PCR reads and lists one entry per CDR3 protein. The sample has about 380,000 distinct CDR3 sequences; roughly 14% are singletons. The data are from a study of T cells in Graves' hyperthyroidism and ophthalmopathy. Study-wide points: Most thyroid-expanded clonotypes above 0.001 were also found in blood.

The sequence was collected from a woman aged 25 to 39 with Graves' ophthalmopathy. The chain has TRBV19 and TRBJ1-5; tentatively, D is TRBD1 (6 bases). The sequenced material came from blood. CDR3 region: CASRQQGSSNQPQHF. CDR3 sequence (DNA): TGTGCCAGTAGGCAACAGGGCTCTAGCAATCAGCCCCAGCATTTT.